Listed here are 17 T cell receptor beta chains from one sample, sequenced in a study of human T cells and chemical hapten exposure. Specified time point: patch test 1, 2 weeks after DPC sensitization. Documented treatment: therapeutic diphenylcyclopropenone sensitization with weekly scalp DPC. TCRdb reprocessed the RACE reads with MiXCR, giving one entry per CDR3 protein. The sample shows under 65,000 distinct CDR3 sequences, approximately 9.1% of them seen only once. Sequencing was performed on whole blood, taken in connection with sensitization to the hapten diphenylcyclopropenone (DPC). The receptors derive from a woman aged 45-59 years with alopecia areata. Some clones in this sample may be carry-over from other donors' samples.

Many counts were recorded for this clonotype. J is TRBJ2-5 and V is TRBV11-2; perhaps TRBD1 as D (5 bases). This CDR3 region has 14 residues. Trimming took 5 bases from V and 1 from J, leaving 11 bases between them. Germline assignment: CDR1 SGHAT and CDR2 FQNNGV. The CDR3 sequence: CASSPGAAQETQYF. CDR3 sequence (DNA): TGTGCCAGCAGCCCTGGGGCGGCCCAAGAGACCCAGTACTTC.

Ten or more counts support this clonotype. V usage is TRBV29-1 and J usage is TRBJ2-5; perhaps TRBD2 as D (5 bases). V dropped 4 bases and J dropped 0 bases, with 9 bases sitting between them. CDR3 length: 13 amino acids. In germline, CDR1 is SQVTM, CDR2 ANQGSEA. DNA of the CDR3: TGCAGCGTTGTGCCGGGGTACCAAGAGACCCAGTACTTC. This translates into CSVVPGYQETQYF.

This clonotype was found many times. This chain links TRBV7-6 with TRBJ2-7, with D possibly being TRBD2 (5 bases). The CDR3 has 13 amino acids. Germline assignment: CDR1 SGHVS and CDR2 FNYEAQ. Trimming removed 1 base from V and 6 bases from J, with 10 bases in between. The CDR3 nucleotides read TGTGCCAGCAGCTTAGTGTCCGGAGGCGAGCAGTACTTC. Translation: CASSLVSGGEQYF.

This clonotype was picked up many times. The V gene is TRBV4-3, the J gene TRBJ2-6; D gene ambiguous. V shed 4 bases and J shed 1 base, with 8 bases lying between them. CDR1 is LGHNA and CDR2 is YSLEER in the germline V gene. The CDR3 runs 15 residues. The CDR3 nucleotides read TGCGCCAGCAGCCCCCCCGGGTCTGGGGCCAACGTCCTGACTTTC. It specifies CASSPPGSGANVLTF.

The chain joins TRBV2 to TRBJ2-3; the D gene could be TRBD1 or TRBD2 (5 bases each). Per the germline V gene, CDR1 is SNHLY and CDR2 is FYNNEI. CDR3 size: 14 residues. Trimming pared 7 bases from V and 0 bases from J, leaving 11 bases between. The CDR3 spells CASIGGFSTDTQYF. CDR3 nucleotide sequence: TGTGCCAGCATTGGGGGATTTAGCACAGATACGCAGTATTTT. Using reference TRBV2 and TRBJ2-3 for the parts outside the CDR3, the full variable domain is EPEVTQTPSHQVTQMGQEVILRCVPISNHLYFYWYRQILGQKVEFLVSFYNNEISEKSEIFDDQFSVERPDGSNFTLKIRSTKLEDSAMYFCASIGGFSTDTQYFGPGTRLTVL.

Ten or more counts support this clonotype. This sequence joins TRBV2 and TRBJ2-3, with D tentatively TRBD2 (5 bases). Germline assignment: CDR1 SNHLY and CDR2 FYNNEI. The CDR3 contains 15 residues. Trimming shortened V by 4 bases and J by 2 bases, and 13 bases separated the two germline ends. Here the CDR3 DNA reads TGTGCCAGCAGTGCTTTCGGGATGATCACAGATACGCAGTATTTT. Protein product: CASSAFGMITDTQYF. The variable domain in full, completed from reference TRBV2 and TRBJ2-3, reads EPEVTQTPSHQVTQMGQEVILRCVPISNHLYFYWYRQILGQKVEFLVSFYNNEISEKSEIFDDQFSVERPDGSNFTLKIRSTKLEDSAMYFCASSAFGMITDTQYFGPGTRLTVL.

This clonotype was seen repeatedly, ten times or more. This chain uses TRBV30 with TRBJ1-1; the D is unclear. Trimming removed 8 bases from V and 4 bases from J, with 11 bases in between. From germline, CDR1 is GTSNPN and CDR2 SVGIG (reference sequence). This CDR3 is 11 amino acids long. For the CDR3, the DNA is TGTGCCAGCGGACGGTTCACTGAAGCTTTCTTT. Translating gives CASGRFTEAFF.

The J gene is TRBJ1-6, the V gene TRBV20-1; no clear D gene. The CDR3 contains 17 residues. V lost 0 bases and J lost 6, with 18 bases in between. Germline CDR1 and CDR2: DFQATT and SNEGSKA (reference sequence). The DNA for the CDR3 is TGCAGTGCTAGAGATGGTGCGGGAGAACCTATTAATTCACCCCTCCACTTT. The encoded protein is CSARDGAGEPINSPLHF.

This clonotype has only a few counts. V and J are TRBV30 and TRBJ1-5; D is perhaps TRBD1 (6 bases). The V gene's germline CDR1 is GTSNPN and CDR2 SVGIG (reference sequence). V lost 3 bases to trimming and J lost 5 bases, with 14 bases between them. The CDR3 length is 14 residues. Written as DNA, the CDR3 is TGTGCCTGGAGCCAGGACAGTGGATATCAGCCCCAGCATTTT. Protein: CAWSQDSGYQPQHF.

This clonotype occurred many times. The V and J genes are TRBV10-2 and TRBJ2-2; 9 nucleotides match TRBD1. Trimming cost V 7 bases and J 3 bases; bases outside gene matches: 3. Germline CDR1 and CDR2: WSHSY and SAAADI. This CDR3 has 14 amino acids. CDR3 region: CASKGDRDTGELFF. The CDR3 nucleotides are TGCGCCAGCAAGGGGGACAGGGACACCGGGGAGCTGTTTTTT.

The rearrangement joins TRBV18 to TRBJ2-3, with unresolved D. This CDR3 has 15 amino acids. Per germline, CDR1 KGHSH and CDR2 LQKENI. V was trimmed by 4 bases and J by 4 bases, leaving 15 bases between them. CDR3 residues: CASSLSQVTADTQYF. The DNA of the CDR3 is TGTGCCAGCTCACTCTCCCAAGTTACAGCAGATACGCAGTATTTT.

In its sample, this clonotype was seen many times. This rearrangement joins TRBV5-1 to TRBJ1-1, with TRBD1 matching over 8 bases. The CDR3 sequence is 15 residues long. Germline trimming cut 3 bases from V and 4 bases from J; bases unmatched to any gene: 8. Germline V gene sequence: CDR1 SGHRS, CDR2 YFSETQ. The CDR3 nucleotides are TGCGCCAGCAGCTCAATCGACAGGGGTGTCACTGAAGCTTTCTTT. As protein: CASSSIDRGVTEAFF.

This clonotype was counted a single time. The chain combines TRBV28 with TRBJ1-2, with 7 bases lining up with TRBD1. CDR1 and CDR2 from the germline V gene are MDHEN and SYDVKM. After removal of 6 bases from V and 0 bases from J, the junction contained 7 bases not matched to a gene. The CDR3 has 15 amino acids. The CDR3 loop reads CASRQTGTANYGYTF. The DNA of the CDR3 is TGTGCCAGCAGGCAAACCGGGACAGCTAACTATGGCTACACCTTC.

The table lists this clonotype with many counts. The gene calls are TRBV29-1 and TRBJ2-2; TRBD2 matches 7 bases. Germline V lookup: CDR1 SQVTM, CDR2 ANQGSEA. The trim removed 4 bases at V and 0 bases at J, leaving 2 bases unmatched. The CDR3 sequence is 14 residues long. In DNA, the CDR3 is TGCAGCGTTGCTAGCGGTACGAACACCGGGGAGCTGTTTTTT. It is translated as CSVASGTNTGELFF.

In its sample, this clonotype was seen a few times. The chain combines TRBV3-1 with TRBJ2-5; no reliable D call. Trimming pared 1 base from V and 1 base from J, leaving 7 bases between. The CDR3 has 14 amino acids. CDR1 is LGHDT, CDR2 YNNKEL, per germline (reference sequence). CDR3 sequence reads: CASSQGSIQETQYF. The CDR3 DNA follows: TGTGCCAGCAGCCAAGGCAGCATCCAAGAGACCCAGTACTTC.

This clonotype was detected many times. The V and J genes are TRBV7-9 and TRBJ2-3, with 8 bases identical to TRBD1. The V gene end was trimmed by 5 bases and the J gene end by 3 bases; junction bases not matched to a gene: 7. Germline V CDR1 and CDR2: SEHNR, FQNEAQ (reference sequence). The CDR3 is 15 amino acids. This chain's CDR3 is CASSHGQGPTDTQYF. The CDR3 DNA sequence: TGTGCCAGCAGCCACGGACAGGGCCCAACAGATACGCAGTATTTT.

This chain uses TRBV28 with TRBJ2-7, with D possibly being TRBD1 (5 bases). The germline V gene has CDR1 MDHEN and CDR2 SYDVKM. CDR3 length: 14 amino acids. V shed 4 bases and J shed 0 bases, with 10 bases lying between them. In DNA form, the CDR3 reads TGTGCCAGCAGTTCTTCAGGGAACTCCTACGAGCAGTACTTC. Translated, it gives CASSSSGNSYEQYF.